The 17 T cell receptor beta chains reported below all come from one sample, sequenced in a study of cytomegalovirus exposure and HLA in healthy donors. In the PCR, 60 Vbeta and 13 Jbeta primers were used. The method was immunoSEQ multiplex PCR; TCRdb's version includes in-frame clones alone and lacks a portion of them. The table has 150,000 to 250,000 clones, about four fifths seen once. Sequenced input: PBMCs. These receptors originate from a boy aged 2-9 years in good health and CMV-seronegative.

The chain couples TRBV4-3 to TRBJ1-3; no firm D call. In germline, CDR1 is LGHNA, CDR2 YSLEER. The CDR3 spans 18 residues. The V end lost 0 bases, the J end lost 0 bases, and 15 bases lay between the germline ends. In DNA form, the CDR3 reads TGCGCCAGCAGCCAAGAGGTTCTTAGGACTCCCTCTGGAAACACCATATATTTT. Translating gives CASSQEVLRTPSGNTIYF.

For the CDR3, the DNA is TGTGCCAGCAGCACCGCTAGGACAGATAACTATGGCTACACCTTC. Its protein product is CASSTARTDNYGYTF. The rearrangement links TRBV6-5 to TRBJ1-2, with D possibly being TRBD1 (6 bases). Germline V gene lookup returns CDR1 MNHEY and CDR2 SVGAGI. CDR3 size: 15 residues. V was trimmed by 6 bases and J by 1 base, leaving 15 bases between them.

The chain couples TRBV7-2 to TRBJ2-5, with D possibly matching TRBD2 (5 bases). The V gene's germline CDR1 is SGHTA and CDR2 FQGNSA. Trimming pared 5 bases from V and 5 bases from J, leaving 15 bases between. The CDR3 covers 14 residues. Here the CDR3 DNA reads TGTGCCAGCAGCCTAACCCGGGATGGGGAGACCCAGTACTTC. It encodes CASSLTRDGETQYF.

The chain is built from TRBV7-9 and TRBJ1-2; D might be TRBD1 (5 bases). V gave up 5 bases and J gave up 8 bases, with 18 bases separating them. Germline loops: CDR1 SEHNR, CDR2 FQNEAQ (reference sequence). CDR3 length equals 14 residues. The CDR3 bases are TGTGCCAGCAGCCGTCAGGGTTGGGCGGAGGGCTACACCTTC. This translates into CASSRQGWAEGYTF.

In its sample, this clone was seen once. The chain combines TRBV11-2 with TRBJ2-1; 9 bases line up with TRBD1. The CDR3 is 15 residues long. The V gene end was trimmed by 3 bases and the J gene end by 9 bases; junction bases not matched to a gene: 9. Germline V gene lookup returns CDR1 SGHAT and CDR2 FQNNGV. The CDR3 sequence is CASSLPGQGGSEQFF. In nucleotides, the CDR3 is TGTGCCAGCAGCTTGCCGGGACAGGGTGGGTCTGAGCAGTTCTTC.

This chain uses TRBV13 with TRBJ2-1, with TRBD1 matching over 7 bases. The germline CDR1 and CDR2 sequences are PRHDT and FYEKMQ (reference sequence). The J segment lost 8 bases and the V segment lost 4 bases, leaving 5 bases of the junction unmatched. The length of the CDR3 is 13 residues. The CDR3 region is CASSSDRQDEQFF. CDR3 sequence (DNA): TGTGCCAGCAGCTCGGACAGGCAGGATGAGCAGTTCTTC.

This chain links TRBV29-1 with TRBJ1-5; D perhaps matches TRBD1 (5 bases). Germline V gene sequence: CDR1 SQVTM, CDR2 ANQGSEA. Trimming took 6 bases from V and 2 from J, leaving 8 bases between them. The CDR3 sequence is 12 residues long. The chain's CDR3 is CSVAQGNQPQHF. As DNA, the CDR3 is TGCAGCGTCGCACAGGGCAATCAGCCCCAGCATTTT.

The genes are TRBV15 and TRBJ2-1, with a weak D call TRBD1 (5 bases). Trimming left V 5 bases short and J 10 bases short, with 12 bases between. This CDR3 comprises 12 residues. CDR1 is LNHNV, CDR2 YYDKDF, per germline (reference sequence). The chain's CDR3 is CATSSQGIEQFF. CDR3 DNA sequence: TGTGCCACCAGCTCCCAGGGAATCGAGCAGTTCTTC.

The rearrangement links TRBV11-3 to TRBJ2-1, with a possible D match to TRBD1 (6 bases). Germline CDR1 SGHNT, CDR2 YENEEA. The CDR3 totals 14 residues. V gave up 1 base and J gave up 6 bases, with 10 bases separating them. The CDR3 here is CASSLGTGFNEQFF. DNA for the CDR3: TGTGCCAGCAGCTTAGGAACAGGGTTCAATGAGCAGTTCTTC.

The CDR3 reads CASSLDSPNEKLFF. The CDR3 nucleotides are TGTGCCAGCAGCTTGGACAGCCCTAATGAAAAACTGTTTTTT. The gene calls are TRBV5-4 and TRBJ1-4; D gene uncertain. This CDR3 has 14 residues. Germline V gene data show CDR1 as SGHNT and CDR2 as YYREEE (reference sequence). Trimming shortened V by 0 bases and J by 3 bases, and 6 bases separated the two germline ends. Together with reference TRBV5-4 and TRBJ1-4, the CDR3 gives the full variable domain: ETGVTQSPTHLIKTRGQQVTLRCSSQSGHNTVSWYQQALGQGPQFIFQYYREEENGRGNFPPRFSGLQFPNYSSELNVNALELDDSALYLCASSLDSPNEKLFFGSGTQLSVL.

This clone has just one count. The gene calls are TRBV6-6 and TRBJ2-1, with TRBD2 matching 10 bases. Germline trimming cut 7 bases from V and 7 bases from J; bases unmatched to any gene: 10. The CDR3 is made up of 15 amino acids. Germline CDR1 reads MNHNY; CDR2 reads SVGAGI (reference sequence). This chain's CDR3 is CASMELAGFGNEQFF. In nucleotides, the CDR3 is TGTGCCAGCATGGAACTAGCGGGATTCGGAAATGAGCAGTTCTTC.

The V and J genes are TRBV27 and TRBJ2-3; TRBD2 aligns across 8 bases. V shed 6 bases and J 6 bases; nucleotides not matched to a gene: 8. Germline lookup yields CDR1 MNHEY and CDR2 SMNVEV (reference sequence). CDR3 length equals 14 residues. The CDR3 reads CASSPGGPEDTQYF. The CDR3 coding sequence is TGTGCCAGCAGCCCGGGGGGGCCGGAGGATACGCAGTATTTT.

V usage is TRBV7-2 and J usage is TRBJ2-2, with TRBD2 matching 12 bases. The CDR3 length is 19 residues. V was clipped by 2 bases and J by 6 bases; unmatched bases: 13. Germline-derived CDR1 and CDR2 are SGHTA and FQGNSA. The CDR3 sequence is CASSLPLALAGGRSGELFF. Written as DNA, the CDR3 is TGTGCCAGCAGCTTACCTCTCGCCCTAGCGGGGGGGCGGTCCGGGGAGCTGTTTTTT.

V usage is TRBV4-3 and J usage is TRBJ2-3; 7 nucleotides agree with TRBD2. V trimming: 3 bases; J trimming: 5 bases; junction bases outside the gene matches: 8. Per the germline V gene, CDR1 is LGHNA and CDR2 is YSLEER. The CDR3 is made up of 15 amino acids. The CDR3 loop is CASSQTAGERDTQYF. The CDR3 region has the DNA TGCGCCAGCAGCCAGACGGCGGGGGAACGAGATACGCAGTATTTT.

The chain employs TRBV7-2 and TRBJ1-4, with 7 bases fitting TRBD1. V dropped 4 bases and J dropped 4; count of bases not matched to a gene: 6. Germline-derived CDR1 and CDR2 are SGHTA and FQGNSA. The CDR3 extends over 15 amino acids. The CDR3 nucleotides read TGTGCCAGCAGCTCCACAGGGGTGGGTAATGAAAAACTGTTTTTT. Translating it yields CASSSTGVGNEKLFF.

The chain joins TRBV28 to TRBJ2-5; 8 nucleotides line up with TRBD2. In germline, CDR1 is MDHEN, CDR2 SYDVKM. CDR3 size: 15 residues. V dropped 6 bases and J dropped 2; count of bases not matched to a gene: 8. The CDR3 spells CASRARGGGQETQYF. The CDR3 nucleotides are TGTGCCAGCAGAGCTCGGGGGGGCGGGCAAGAGACCCAGTACTTC.

V is TRBV5-1 and J is TRBJ2-7; TRBD1 agrees at 8 bases. Germline V gives CDR1 SGHRS, CDR2 YFSETQ. V was pared by 4 bases and J by 7 bases, with 10 bases of the junction left unmatched. The CDR3 contains 14 residues. The CDR3 sequence: CASSPQGAREEQYF. The CDR3 bases are TGCGCCAGCAGCCCCCAGGGGGCGAGGGAGGAGCAGTACTTC. The complete variable domain, with remaining parts taken from reference TRBV5-1 and TRBJ2-7, reads KAGVTQTPRYLIKTRGQQVTLSCSPISGHRSVSWYQQTPGQGLQFLFEYFSETQRNKGNFPGRFSGRQFSNSRSEMNVSTLELGDSALYLCASSPQGAREEQYFGPGTRLTVT.